This TCR beta chain was identified during a study of post-analysis software for immune sequencing data. Study-level information: The disease courses spanned relapsing-remitting, secondary progressive and progressive-relapsing forms of multiple sclerosis.

cDNA libraries of TCR beta carried unique molecular identifiers. From the PCR reads, TCRdb called clonotypes with MiXCR, one entry per CDR3 protein. The profile covers around 440,000 distinct CDR3 sequences, with around 40% appearing a single time and about 12% taken by the ten largest. For this clonotype: No antigen is known for it.

This CDR3 has 15 amino acids. CDR1 is SGHVS and CDR2 is FNYEAQ in the germline V gene. The V and J ends lost 0 bases and 4 bases respectively, with 10 bases between them. Study observations and caveats: Controls had lower frequencies than patients of four or five TRBV segments, which included TRBV5-6, TRBV5-1 and TRBV20-1. Multiple sclerosis patients showed significantly lower normalized Chao1 diversity than controls did. Samples made in the same batch grouped tightly together by F measure.

The sequenced material came from blood. The rearrangement uses TRBV7-6 and TRBJ2-1; D not certain. The sequence came from a girl aged 10-17 years with multiple sclerosis. The CDR3 loop reads CASSLAGSEYNEQFF. The CDR3 coding sequence is TGTGCCAGCAGCTTAGCGGGGTCTGAGTACAATGAGCAGTTCTTC. Filled out from reference TRBV7-6 and TRBJ2-1, the complete variable domain reads GAGVSQSPRYKVTKRGQDVALRCDPISGHVSLYWYRQALGQGPEFLTYFNYEAQQDKSGLPNDRFSAERPEGSISTLTIQRTEQRDSAMYRCASSLAGSEYNEQFFGPGTRLTVL.